The clone carrying this T cell receptor beta chain came up many times. Its antigen is unknown. The data originate from a study of post-analysis software for immune sequencing data. Study overall: Relapsing-remitting, secondary progressive and progressive-relapsing forms of multiple sclerosis all featured among disease courses.

Germline CDR1 reads MNHNS; CDR2 reads SASEGT. Trimming shortened V by 2 bases and J by 1 base, and 5 bases separated the two germline ends. The CDR3 totals 13 residues. TCR beta cDNA libraries had unique molecular identifiers. The T cell input of about 0.9 to 11 million gave roughly 0.5 million cDNA molecules. TCRdb passed the PCR reads through MiXCR, listing each CDR3 protein once. Altogether 380,000 or so distinct CDR3 sequences are present, about a third being singletons, with the ten largest covering about an eighth. Findings and limits, study-wide: Strong co-clustering by F measure was seen for same-batch samples. In patients, TRBV5-6, TRBV5-1 and TRBV20-1 belonged to five TRBV segments found more frequently than in controls. Controls had significantly higher normalized Chao1 diversity than multiple sclerosis patients.

The clonotype originates from a girl between 5 and 17 years old with multiple sclerosis. The sequencing input was blood. This rearrangement joins TRBV6-1 to TRBJ1-1; a weak D match, TRBD1 (5 bases). The CDR3 nucleotides are TGTGCCAGCAGTGAAAGGGGGAACACTGAAGCTTTCTTT. It encodes CASSERGNTEAFF.